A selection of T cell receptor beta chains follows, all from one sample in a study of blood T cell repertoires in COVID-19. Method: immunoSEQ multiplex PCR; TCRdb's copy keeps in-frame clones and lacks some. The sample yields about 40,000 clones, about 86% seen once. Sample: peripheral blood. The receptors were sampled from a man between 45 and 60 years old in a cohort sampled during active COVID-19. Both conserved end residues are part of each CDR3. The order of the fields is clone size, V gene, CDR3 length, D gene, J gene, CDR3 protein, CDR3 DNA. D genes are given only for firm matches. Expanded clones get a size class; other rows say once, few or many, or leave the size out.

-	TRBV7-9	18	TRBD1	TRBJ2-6	CASSPTGVAFSGANVLTF	TGTGCCAGCAGCCCCACAGGGGTAGCCTTTTCTGGGGCCAACGTCCTGACTTTC
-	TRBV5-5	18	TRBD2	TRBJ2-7	CASSLGLAGAPTSYEQYF	TGTGCCAGCAGCTTGGGCCTAGCGGGGGCCCCAACCTCCTACGAGCAGTACTTC
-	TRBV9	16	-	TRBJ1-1	CASSPARVAVDTEAFF	TGTGCCAGCAGCCCAGCGAGGGTCGCCGTTGACACTGAAGCTTTCTTT
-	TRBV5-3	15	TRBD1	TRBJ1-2	CARRRQGRRNYGYTF	TGTGCCAGAAGAAGACAGGGCCGACGCAACTATGGCTACACCTTC
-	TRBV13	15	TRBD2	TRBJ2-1	CASSLRLAGVYEQFF	TGTGCCAGCAGCCTTCGACTAGCGGGAGTTTATGAGCAGTTCTTC
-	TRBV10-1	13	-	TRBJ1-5	CASPRDSNQPQHF	TGCGCCAGCCCCCGCGATAGCAATCAGCCCCAGCATTTT
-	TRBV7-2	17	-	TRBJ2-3	CASSLHWRPSGTDTQYF	TGTGCCAGCAGCTTACATTGGCGGCCTAGCGGCACAGATACGCAGTATTTT
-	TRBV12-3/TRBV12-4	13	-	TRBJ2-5	CASSLGRSETQYF	TGTGCCAGCAGTTTAGGGAGGTCAGAGACCCAGTACTTC
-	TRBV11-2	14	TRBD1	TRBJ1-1	CASSSQGRNTEAFF	TGTGCCAGCAGCTCACAGGGGAGGAACACTGAAGCTTTCTTT
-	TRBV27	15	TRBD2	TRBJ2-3	CASSLLGGGTDTQYF	TGTGCCAGCAGTTTATTGGGGGGGGGCACAGATACGCAGTATTTT
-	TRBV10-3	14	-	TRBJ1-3	CAISESGRHTTIYF	TGTGCCATCAGTGAGTCGGGCCGACATACCACCATATATTTT
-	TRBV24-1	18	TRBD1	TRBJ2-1	CATSGVRQGRSDYNEQFF	TGTGCCACCAGTGGGGTTCGACAGGGAAGGAGTGATTACAATGAGCAGTTCTTC
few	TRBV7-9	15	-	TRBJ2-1	CASSSRRGTYNEQFF	TGTGCCAGCAGCTCCCGTCGTGGCACCTACAATGAGCAGTTCTTC
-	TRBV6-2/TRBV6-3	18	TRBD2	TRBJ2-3	CASSYAPSGDFSTDTQYF	TGTGCCAGCAGTTACGCCCCAAGCGGGGACTTCAGCACAGATACGCAGTATTTT
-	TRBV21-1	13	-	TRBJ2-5	CASSPEISETQYF	TGTGCCAGCAGCCCCGAGATCTCAGAGACCCAGTACTTC
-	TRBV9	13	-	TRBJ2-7	CASSGGVSYEQYF	TGTGCCAGCAGCGGCGGGGTCTCCTACGAGCAGTACTTC
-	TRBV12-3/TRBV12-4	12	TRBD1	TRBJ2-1	CATGQGEVGQFF	TGTGCCACGGGACAGGGGGAGGTGGGGCAGTTCTTC
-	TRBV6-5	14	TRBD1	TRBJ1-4	CASSFGQGNEKLFF	TGTGCCAGCAGCTTCGGACAGGGTAATGAAAAACTGTTTTTT
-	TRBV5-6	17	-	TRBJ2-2	CASSLAGDRYNTGELFF	TGTGCCAGCAGCTTGGCGGGTGACAGGTATAACACCGGGGAGCTGTTTTTT
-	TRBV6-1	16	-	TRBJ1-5	CASSEWGRGGNQPQHF	TGTGCCAGCAGTGAGTGGGGCAGGGGAGGCAATCAGCCCCAGCATTTT
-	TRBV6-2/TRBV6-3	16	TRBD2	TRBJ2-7	CASSYKRSSGDYEQYF	TGTGCCAGCAGTTACAAGAGGAGTAGCGGGGACTACGAGCAGTACTTC
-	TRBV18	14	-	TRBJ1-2	CASSLQDTNYGYTF	TGTGCCAGCTCACTTCAGGACACGAACTATGGCTACACCTTC
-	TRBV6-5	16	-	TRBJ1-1	CASSYSHTRRGTEAFF	TGTGCCAGCAGTTACTCGCATACTCGGAGGGGAACTGAAGCTTTCTTT
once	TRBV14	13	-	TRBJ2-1	CASSFTIVDEQFF	TGTGCCAGCTCTTTTACTATTGTGGATGAGCAGTTCTTC
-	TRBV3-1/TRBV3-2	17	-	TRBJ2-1	CASSQASVALAGDEQFF	TGTGCCAGCAGCCAAGCATCTGTGGCGTTGGCGGGCGATGAGCAGTTCTTC
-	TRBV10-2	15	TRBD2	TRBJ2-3	CASSELAGGLDTQYF	TGCGCCAGCAGTGAACTAGCGGGAGGGCTGGATACGCAGTATTTT
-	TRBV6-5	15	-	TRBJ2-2	CASSYYPESTGELFF	TGTGCCAGCAGTTACTACCCAGAATCCACCGGGGAGCTGTTTTTT
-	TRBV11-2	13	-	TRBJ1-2	CASSSSSGNGYTF	TGTGCCAGCAGCTCCTCCTCGGGGAATGGCTACACCTTC
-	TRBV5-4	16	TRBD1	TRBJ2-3	CASSSDRGPSWDTQYF	TGTGCCAGCAGCTCCGACAGGGGGCCAAGTTGGGATACGCAGTATTTT
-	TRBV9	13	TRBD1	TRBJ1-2	CASSPGGGDGYTF	TGTGCCAGCAGCCCTGGAGGGGGCGATGGCTACACCTTC
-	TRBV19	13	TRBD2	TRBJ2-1	CASSISGRSEQFF	TGTGCCAGTAGTATTAGCGGGAGGAGCGAGCAGTTCTTC
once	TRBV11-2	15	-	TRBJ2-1	CASTGEAGADNEQFF	TGTGCCAGCACTGGTGAGGCAGGGGCGGACAATGAGCAGTTCTTC
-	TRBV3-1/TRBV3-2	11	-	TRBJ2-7	CATGLSYEQYF	TGTGCCACAGGACTCTCCTACGAGCAGTACTTC
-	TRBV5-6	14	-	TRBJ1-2	CASSHSGRGYGYTF	TGTGCCAGCAGCCACTCGGGGAGGGGGTATGGCTACACCTTC
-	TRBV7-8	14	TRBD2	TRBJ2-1	CASSLGLAGNEQFF	TGTGCCAGCAGCCTCGGACTAGCGGGCAATGAGCAGTTCTTC
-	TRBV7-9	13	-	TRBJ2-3	CASSGLSTDTQYF	TGTGCCAGCAGCGGGCTTAGCACAGATACGCAGTATTTT
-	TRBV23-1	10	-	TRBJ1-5	CASGDQPQHF	TGCGCCAGCGGAGATCAGCCCCAGCATTTT
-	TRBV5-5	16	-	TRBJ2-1	CASSWVDTLNGDEQFF	TGTGCCAGCAGCTGGGTCGACACCCTCAACGGGGATGAGCAGTTCTTC
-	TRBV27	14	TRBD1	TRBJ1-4	CASSPDRGSEKLFF	TGTGCCAGCAGTCCGGACAGGGGGAGCGAAAAACTGTTTTTT
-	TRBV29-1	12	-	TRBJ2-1	CSVDPVYNEQFF	TGCAGCGTTGACCCTGTCTACAATGAGCAGTTCTTC
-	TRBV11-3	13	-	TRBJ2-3	CASSLNQRGTQYF	TGTGCCAGCAGCTTAAACCAGAGGGGGACGCAGTATTTT
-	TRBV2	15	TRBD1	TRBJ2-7	CASMAGTASLYEQYF	TGTGCCAGCATGGCCGGGACAGCGAGCCTCTACGAGCAGTACTTC
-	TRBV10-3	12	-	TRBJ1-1	CAISGPGAEAFF	TGTGCCATCAGTGGCCCAGGGGCTGAAGCTTTCTTT
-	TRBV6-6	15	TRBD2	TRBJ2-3	CASRPRGEGTDTQYF	TGTGCCAGCAGGCCCCGGGGGGAGGGAACAGATACGCAGTATTTT
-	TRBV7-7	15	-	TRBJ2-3	CASSSAPLGQGTQYF	TGTGCTAGCAGCTCAGCCCCCCTTGGGCAAGGTACGCAGTATTTT
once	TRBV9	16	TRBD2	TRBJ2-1	CASSVDLAASYNEQFF	TGTGCCAGCAGCGTAGACCTAGCGGCATCCTACAATGAGCAGTTCTTC
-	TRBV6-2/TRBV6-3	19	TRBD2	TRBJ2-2	CASSYSPASGGPNTGELFF	TGTGCCAGCAGTTACTCACCGGCTAGCGGGGGGCCGAACACCGGGGAGCTGTTTTTT
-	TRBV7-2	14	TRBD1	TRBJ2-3	CASSTRTGTDTQYF	TGTGCCAGCAGCACCCGGACAGGTACAGATACGCAGTATTTT
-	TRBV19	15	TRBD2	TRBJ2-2	CATQGGTVNTGELFF	TGTGCCACTCAGGGAGGGACGGTTAACACCGGGGAGCTGTTTTTT
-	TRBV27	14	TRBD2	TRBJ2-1	CASRSSGVHNEQFF	TGTGCCAGCAGATCTAGCGGGGTTCACAATGAGCAGTTCTTC
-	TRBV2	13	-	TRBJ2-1	CASSPGHDREQFF	TGTGCCAGCAGCCCGGGACATGATCGTGAGCAGTTCTTC
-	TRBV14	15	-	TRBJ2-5	CASSQGGLRWETQYF	TGTGCCAGCAGCCAAGGGGGCCTCCGCTGGGAGACCCAGTACTTC